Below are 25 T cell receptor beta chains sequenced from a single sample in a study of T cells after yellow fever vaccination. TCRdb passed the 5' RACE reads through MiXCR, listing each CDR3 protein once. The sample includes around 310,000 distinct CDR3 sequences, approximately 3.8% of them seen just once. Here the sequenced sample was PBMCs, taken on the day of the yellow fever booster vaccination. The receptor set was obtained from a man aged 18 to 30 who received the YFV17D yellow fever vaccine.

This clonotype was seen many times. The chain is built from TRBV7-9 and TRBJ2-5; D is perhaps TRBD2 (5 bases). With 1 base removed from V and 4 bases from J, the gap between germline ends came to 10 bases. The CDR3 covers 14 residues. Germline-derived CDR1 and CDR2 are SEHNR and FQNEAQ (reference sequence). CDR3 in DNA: TGTGCCAGCAGCTTAGGCCGGGATTTAGAGACCCAGTACTTC. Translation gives CASSLGRDLETQYF.

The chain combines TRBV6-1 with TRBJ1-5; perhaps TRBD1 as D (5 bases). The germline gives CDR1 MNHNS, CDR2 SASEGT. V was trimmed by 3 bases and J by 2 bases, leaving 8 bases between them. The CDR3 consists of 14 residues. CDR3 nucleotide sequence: TGTGCCAGCAGTGAGGTGGGGGGCAATCAGCCCCAGCATTTT. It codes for CASSEVGGNQPQHF.

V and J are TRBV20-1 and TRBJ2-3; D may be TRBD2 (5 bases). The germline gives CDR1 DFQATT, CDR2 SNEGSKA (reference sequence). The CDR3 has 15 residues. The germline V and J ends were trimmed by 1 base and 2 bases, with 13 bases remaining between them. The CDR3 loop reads CSARVGGGLTDTQYF. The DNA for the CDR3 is TGCAGTGCTAGAGTTGGAGGAGGCCTCACAGATACGCAGTATTTT.

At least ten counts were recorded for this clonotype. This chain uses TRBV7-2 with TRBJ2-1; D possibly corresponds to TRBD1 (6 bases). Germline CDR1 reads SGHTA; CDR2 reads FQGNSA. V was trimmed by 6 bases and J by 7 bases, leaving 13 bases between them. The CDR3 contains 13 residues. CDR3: CASRRGSLNEQFF. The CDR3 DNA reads TGTGCCAGCAGGAGGGGGAGTTTGAATGAGCAGTTCTTC. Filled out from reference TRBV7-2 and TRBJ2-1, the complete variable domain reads GAGVSQSPSNKVTEKGKDVELRCDPISGHTALYWYRQSLGQGLEFLIYFQGNSAPDKSGLPSDRFSAERTGGSVSTLTIQRTQQEDSAVYLCASRRGSLNEQFFGPGTRLTVL.

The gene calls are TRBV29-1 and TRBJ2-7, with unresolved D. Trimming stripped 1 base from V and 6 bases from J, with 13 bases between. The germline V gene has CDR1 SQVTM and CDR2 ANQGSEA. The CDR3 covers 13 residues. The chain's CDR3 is CSVEGPVETEQYF. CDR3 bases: TGCAGCGTTGAAGGGCCTGTAGAAACCGAGCAGTACTTC.

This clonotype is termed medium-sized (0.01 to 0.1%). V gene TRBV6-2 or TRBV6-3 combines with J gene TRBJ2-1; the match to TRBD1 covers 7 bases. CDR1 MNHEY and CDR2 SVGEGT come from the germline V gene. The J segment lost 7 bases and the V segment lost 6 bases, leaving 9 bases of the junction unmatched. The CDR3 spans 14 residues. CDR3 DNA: TGTGCCAGCAGGGTGGGGACAGTGGGGAATGAGCAGTTCTTC. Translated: CASRVGTVGNEQFF.

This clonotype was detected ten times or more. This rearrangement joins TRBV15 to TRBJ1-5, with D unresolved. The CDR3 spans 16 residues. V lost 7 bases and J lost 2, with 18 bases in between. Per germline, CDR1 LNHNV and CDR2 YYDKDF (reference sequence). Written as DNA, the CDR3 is TGTGCCACCAAAGCTGCCCGGAAAGACGGCAATCAGCCCCAGCATTTT. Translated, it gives CATKAARKDGNQPQHF.

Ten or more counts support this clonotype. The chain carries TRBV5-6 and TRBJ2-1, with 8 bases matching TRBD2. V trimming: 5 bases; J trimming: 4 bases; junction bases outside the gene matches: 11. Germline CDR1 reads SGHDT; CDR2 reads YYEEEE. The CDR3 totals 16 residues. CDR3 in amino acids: CASSPASSGPYNEQFF. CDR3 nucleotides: TGTGCCAGCAGTCCAGCGTCTAGCGGGCCTTACAATGAGCAGTTCTTC. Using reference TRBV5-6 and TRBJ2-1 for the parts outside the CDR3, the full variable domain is DAGVTQSPTHLIKTRGQQVTLRCSPKSGHDTVSWYQQALGQGPQFIFQYYEEEERQRGNFPDRFSGHQFPNYSSELNVNALLLGDSALYLCASSPASSGPYNEQFFGPGTRLTVL.

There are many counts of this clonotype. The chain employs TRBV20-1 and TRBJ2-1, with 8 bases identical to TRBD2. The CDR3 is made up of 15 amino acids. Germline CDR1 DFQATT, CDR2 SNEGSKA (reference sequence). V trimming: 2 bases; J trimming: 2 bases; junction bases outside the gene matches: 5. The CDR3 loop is CSARTGGQAYNEQFF. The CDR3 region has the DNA TGCAGTGCTAGAACGGGGGGGCAGGCCTACAATGAGCAGTTCTTC.

CDR3: CASSLEGNGEGYTF. CDR3 DNA: TGCGCCAGCAGCTTGGAAGGGAATGGAGAAGGCTACACCTTC. J is TRBJ1-2 and V is TRBV5-1; D is undetermined. Germline values: CDR1 SGHRS, CDR2 YFSETQ. V lost 0 bases and J 8 bases, leaving 14 bases between the germline ends. This CDR3 is built from 14 residues.

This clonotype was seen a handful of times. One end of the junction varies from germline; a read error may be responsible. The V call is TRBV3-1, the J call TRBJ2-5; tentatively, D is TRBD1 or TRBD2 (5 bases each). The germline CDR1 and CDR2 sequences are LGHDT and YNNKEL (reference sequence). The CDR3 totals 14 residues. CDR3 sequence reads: CASSHSGTQGTQYF. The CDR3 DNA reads TGTGCCAGCAGCCACTCGGGGACCCAAGGGACCCAGTACTTC.

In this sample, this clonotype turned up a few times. The CDR3 spells CASSQDGQSYGYTF. CDR3 coding DNA: TGCGCCAGCAGCCAAGATGGACAGAGCTATGGCTACACCTTC. This chain connects TRBV4-1 to TRBJ1-2, with a tentative D call TRBD1 (6 bases). Germline V gene data show CDR1 as MGHRA and CDR2 as YSYEKL. V lost 0 bases and J 4 bases, leaving 9 bases between the germline ends. This CDR3 is built from 14 residues.

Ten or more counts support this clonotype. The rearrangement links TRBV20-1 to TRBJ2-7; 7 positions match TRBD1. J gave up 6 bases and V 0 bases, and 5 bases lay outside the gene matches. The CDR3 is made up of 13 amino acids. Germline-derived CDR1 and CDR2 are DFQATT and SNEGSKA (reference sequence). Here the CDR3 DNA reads TGCAGTGCTAGAGATTCAGGGGGTGGCGAGCAGTACTTC. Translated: CSARDSGGGEQYF.

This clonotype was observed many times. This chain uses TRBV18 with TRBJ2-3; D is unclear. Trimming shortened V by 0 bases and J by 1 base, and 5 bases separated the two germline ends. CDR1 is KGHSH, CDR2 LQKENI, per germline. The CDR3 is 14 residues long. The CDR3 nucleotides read TGTGCCAGCTCACCACCCCGGGGCACAGATACGCAGTATTTT. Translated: CASSPPRGTDTQYF.

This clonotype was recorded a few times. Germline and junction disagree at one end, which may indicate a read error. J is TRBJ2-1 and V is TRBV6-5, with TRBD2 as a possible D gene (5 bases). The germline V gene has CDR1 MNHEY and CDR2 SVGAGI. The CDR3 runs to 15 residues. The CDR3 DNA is TGTGCCAGCAGTTACTCTTCGGGATACTCGAATGGGCAGTTCTTC. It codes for CASSYSSGYSNGQFF.

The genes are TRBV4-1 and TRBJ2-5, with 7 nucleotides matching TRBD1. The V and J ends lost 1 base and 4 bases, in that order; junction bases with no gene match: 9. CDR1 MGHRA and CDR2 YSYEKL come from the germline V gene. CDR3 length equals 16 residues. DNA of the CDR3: TGCGCCAGCAGCCAAGGAGGGGGCGCAGGAAGAGAGACCCAGTACTTC. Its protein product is CASSQGGGAGRETQYF.

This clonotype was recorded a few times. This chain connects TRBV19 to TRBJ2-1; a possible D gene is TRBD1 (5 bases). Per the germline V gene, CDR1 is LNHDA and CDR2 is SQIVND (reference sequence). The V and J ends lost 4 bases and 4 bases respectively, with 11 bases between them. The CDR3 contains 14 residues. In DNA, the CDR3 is TGTGCCAGTAGTACCCTTGGGGCATACAATGAGCAGTTCTTC. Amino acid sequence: CASSTLGAYNEQFF. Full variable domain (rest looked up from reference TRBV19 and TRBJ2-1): DGGITQSPKYLFRKEGQNVTLSCEQNLNHDAMYWYRQDPGQGLRLIYYSQIVNDFQKGDIAEGYSVSREKKESFPLTVTSAQKNPTAFYLCASSTLGAYNEQFFGPGTRLTVL.

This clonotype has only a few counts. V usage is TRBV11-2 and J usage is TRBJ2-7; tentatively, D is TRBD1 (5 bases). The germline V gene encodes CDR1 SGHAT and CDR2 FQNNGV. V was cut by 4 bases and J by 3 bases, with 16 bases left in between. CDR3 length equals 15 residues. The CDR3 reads CASSSDPTANYEQYF. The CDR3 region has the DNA TGTGCCAGCAGCTCTGACCCGACAGCAAACTACGAGCAGTACTTC.

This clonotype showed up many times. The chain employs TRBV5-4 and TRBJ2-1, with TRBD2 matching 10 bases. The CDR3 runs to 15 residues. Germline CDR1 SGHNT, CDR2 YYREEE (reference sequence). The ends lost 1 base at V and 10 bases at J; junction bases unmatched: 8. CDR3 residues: CASSLPSGGAWEQFF. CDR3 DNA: TGTGCCAGCAGCTTGCCCAGCGGGGGGGCCTGGGAGCAGTTCTTC.

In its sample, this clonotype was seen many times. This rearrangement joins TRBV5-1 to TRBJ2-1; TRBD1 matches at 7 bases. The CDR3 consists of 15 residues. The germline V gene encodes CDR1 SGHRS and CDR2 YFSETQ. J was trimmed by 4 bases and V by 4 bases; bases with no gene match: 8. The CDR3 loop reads CASSISGTVYNEQFF. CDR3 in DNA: TGCGCCAGCAGCATCTCCGGGACAGTATACAATGAGCAGTTCTTC.

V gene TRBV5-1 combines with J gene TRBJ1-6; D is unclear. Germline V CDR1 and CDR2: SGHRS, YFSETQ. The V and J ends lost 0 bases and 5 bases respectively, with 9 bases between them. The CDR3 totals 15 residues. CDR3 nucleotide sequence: TGCGCCAGCAGCTTGGGAAGGCCTAATAATTCACCCCTCCACTTT. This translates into CASSLGRPNNSPLHF. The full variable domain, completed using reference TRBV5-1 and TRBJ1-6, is KAGVTQTPRYLIKTRGQQVTLSCSPISGHRSVSWYQQTPGQGLQFLFEYFSETQRNKGNFPGRFSGRQFSNSRSEMNVSTLELGDSALYLCASSLGRPNNSPLHFGNGTRLTVT.

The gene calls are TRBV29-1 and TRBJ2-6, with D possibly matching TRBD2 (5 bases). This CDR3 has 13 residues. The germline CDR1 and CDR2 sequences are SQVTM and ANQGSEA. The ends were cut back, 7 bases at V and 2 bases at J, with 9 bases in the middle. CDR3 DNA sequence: TGCAGCGCTCGGGGAACTGGGGCCAACGTCCTGACTTTC. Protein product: CSARGTGANVLTF.

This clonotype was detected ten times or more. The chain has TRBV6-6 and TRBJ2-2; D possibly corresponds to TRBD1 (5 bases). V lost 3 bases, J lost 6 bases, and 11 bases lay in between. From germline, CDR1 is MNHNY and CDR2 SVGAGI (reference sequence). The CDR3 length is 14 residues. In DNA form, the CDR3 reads TGTGCCAGCAGTTATACCAGGGATTCCGGGGAGCTGTTTTTT. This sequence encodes CASSYTRDSGELFF.

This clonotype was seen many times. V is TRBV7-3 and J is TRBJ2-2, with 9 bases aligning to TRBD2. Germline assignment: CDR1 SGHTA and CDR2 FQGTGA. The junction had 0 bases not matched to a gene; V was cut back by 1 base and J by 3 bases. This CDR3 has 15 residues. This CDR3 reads CASSLSGGDTGELFF. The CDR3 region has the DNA TGTGCCAGCAGCTTAAGCGGGGGGGACACCGGGGAGCTGTTTTTT. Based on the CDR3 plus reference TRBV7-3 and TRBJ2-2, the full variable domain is GAGVSQTPSNKVTEKGKYVELRCDPISGHTALYWYRQSLGQGPEFLIYFQGTGAADDSGLPNDRFFAVRPEGSVSTLKIQRTERGDSAVYLCASSLSGGDTGELFFGEGSRLTVL.

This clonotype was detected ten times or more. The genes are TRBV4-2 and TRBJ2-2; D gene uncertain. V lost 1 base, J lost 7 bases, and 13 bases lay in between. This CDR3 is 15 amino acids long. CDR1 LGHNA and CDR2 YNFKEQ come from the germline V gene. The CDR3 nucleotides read TGTGCCAGCAGCCAAGTCATCCGGGTGGGCGGGGAGCTGTTTTTT. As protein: CASSQVIRVGGELFF.